This T cell receptor beta chain originates from a study of CD8 T cells in ankylosing spondylitis. Notes on the study in general: In synovial fluid and blood from reactive arthritis, some motif variants were previously reported. Among TCR beta sequences, a motif of under 10 highly homologous variants appeared characteristic of ankylosing spondylitis blood.

Scientists made TCR beta libraries using quantitative 5'-RACE with molecular barcodes. TCRdb ran MiXCR on the 5' RACE reads and lists one entry per CDR3 protein. The sample comprises 250,000 to 300,000 distinct CDR3 sequences, around 20% of which are singletons, and about 8.2% rests with the top ten. A remark on this clonotype: Its target is unknown.

V was trimmed by 5 bases and J by 6 bases, leaving 26 bases between them. Germline V gene lookup returns CDR1 MNHNS and CDR2 SASEGT. This CDR3 spans 17 amino acids. The sequenced material came from blood, either unsorted or a sorted T cell fraction (not recorded which). This sequence originates from a male donor with ankylosing spondylitis or in good health (not recorded which). V usage is TRBV6-1 and J usage is TRBJ2-7, with unresolved D. The CDR3 loop is CASSKYDRVPTPFEQYV. CDR3 in DNA: TGTGCCAGCAGTAAATATGACCGGGTTCCGACCCCTTTCGAGCAGTACGTC.